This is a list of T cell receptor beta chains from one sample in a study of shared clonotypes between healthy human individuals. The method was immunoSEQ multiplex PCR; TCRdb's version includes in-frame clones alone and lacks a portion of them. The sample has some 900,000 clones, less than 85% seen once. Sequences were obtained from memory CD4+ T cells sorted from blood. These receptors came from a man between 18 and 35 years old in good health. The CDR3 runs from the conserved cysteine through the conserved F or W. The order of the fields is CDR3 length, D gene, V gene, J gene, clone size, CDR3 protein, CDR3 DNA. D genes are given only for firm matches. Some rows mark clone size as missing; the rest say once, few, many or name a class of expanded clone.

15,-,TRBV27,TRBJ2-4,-,CASSPGMAAKNIQYF,TGTGCCAGCAGCCCCGGCATGGCGGCCAAAAACATTCAGTACTTC
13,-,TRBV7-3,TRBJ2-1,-,CASSLTWGNEQFF,TGTGCCAGCAGCTTAACGTGGGGCAATGAGCAGTTCTTC
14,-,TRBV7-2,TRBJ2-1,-,CASSFRVRDDEQFF,TGTGCCAGCAGCTTCAGGGTCCGGGACGATGAGCAGTTCTTC
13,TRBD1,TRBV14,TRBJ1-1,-,CASSPRGPTEAFF,TGTGCCAGCAGCCCCAGGGGGCCCACTGAAGCTTTCTTT
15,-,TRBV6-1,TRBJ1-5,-,CASSATEASNQPQHF,TGTGCCAGCAGTGCGACAGAAGCGAGCAATCAGCCCCAGCATTTT
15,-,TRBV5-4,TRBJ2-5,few,CASSLASVVGETQYF,TGTGCCAGCAGCCTGGCATCTGTGGTTGGGGAGACCCAGTACTTC
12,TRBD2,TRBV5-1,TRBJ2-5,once,CASSFGEGTQYF,TGCGCCAGCAGCTTCGGGGAGGGGACCCAGTACTTC
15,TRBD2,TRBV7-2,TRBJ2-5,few,CASSFRREIQETQYF,TGTGCCAGCAGCTTCCGGCGGGAGATACAAGAGACCCAGTACTTC
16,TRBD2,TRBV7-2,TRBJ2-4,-,CASSAVAGGAKNIQYF,TGTGCCAGCAGCGCCGTAGCGGGAGGGGCCAAAAACATTCAGTACTTC
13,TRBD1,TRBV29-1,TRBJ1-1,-,CSTLKGGMTEAFF,TGCAGCACCTTGAAAGGGGGCATGACTGAAGCTTTCTTT
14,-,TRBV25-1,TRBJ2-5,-,CASSPGRFQETQYF,TGTGCCAGCAGCCCCGGGAGATTCCAAGAGACCCAGTACTTC
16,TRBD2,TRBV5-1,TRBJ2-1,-,CASSLAFSGGREEQFF,TGCGCCAGCAGCTTGGCTTTTAGCGGGGGACGTGAGGAGCAGTTCTTC
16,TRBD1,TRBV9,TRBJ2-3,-,CASSVVGTGATDTQYF,TGTGCCAGCAGCGTAGTTGGGACAGGGGCCACAGATACGCAGTATTTT
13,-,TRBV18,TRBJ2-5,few,CASTYTTQETQYF,TGTGCCAGCACGTACACCACCCAAGAGACCCAGTACTTC
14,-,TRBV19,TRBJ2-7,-,CASSMGSRGYEQYF,TGTGCCAGTAGTATGGGTAGCCGGGGCTACGAGCAGTACTTC
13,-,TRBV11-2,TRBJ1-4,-,CASRQTSDEKLFF,TGTGCCAGCAGACAGACTTCCGATGAAAAACTGTTTTTT
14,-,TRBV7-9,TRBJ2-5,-,CASSPTRNQETQYF,TGTGCCAGCAGCCCCACCCGCAACCAAGAGACCCAGTACTTC
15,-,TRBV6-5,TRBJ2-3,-,CASRSYRTGTDTQYF,TGTGCCAGCAGATCCTACCGGACCGGCACAGATACGCAGTATTTT
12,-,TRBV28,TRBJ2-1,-,CASSTSWSEQFF,TGTGCCAGCAGTACTAGTTGGAGTGAGCAGTTCTTC
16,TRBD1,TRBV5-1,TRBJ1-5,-,CASAIIRDSSNQPQHF,TGCGCCAGCGCTATAATACGGGACAGCAGCAATCAGCCCCAGCATTTT